This T cell receptor (beta chain) was captured in a study of OX40 agonist ivuxolimab in advanced cancers. Turning to the study itself: Dose-escalation subjects each had hepatocellular carcinoma, melanoma, renal cell or head and neck cancer. Notes on the study in general: The mean number of expanded clones was higher in CD8+ T cells than in CD4+.

CDR3 size: 14 residues. Germline V gene lookup returns CDR1 SGHRS and CDR2 YFSETQ. Trimming pared 4 bases from V and 4 bases from J, leaving 11 bases between. This table comes from immunoSEQ multiplex PCR, and its TCRdb copy is limited to in-frame clones, with some not included. The sample shows roughly 75,000 clones, 86% of them seen only once. To note about this clone: Its antigen remains unidentified.

This receptor was obtained from an adult with an advanced solid tumor such as melanoma, head and neck, liver or kidney cancer. This chain connects TRBV5-1 to TRBJ1-4; D remains ambiguous. The starting material was CD4+ or CD8+ T cells sorted from blood, obtained in a trial of the OX40 agonist ivuxolimab. The CDR3: CASSPWTDNEKLFF. DNA of the CDR3: TGCGCCAGCAGCCCTTGGACGGATAATGAAAAACTGTTTTTT.